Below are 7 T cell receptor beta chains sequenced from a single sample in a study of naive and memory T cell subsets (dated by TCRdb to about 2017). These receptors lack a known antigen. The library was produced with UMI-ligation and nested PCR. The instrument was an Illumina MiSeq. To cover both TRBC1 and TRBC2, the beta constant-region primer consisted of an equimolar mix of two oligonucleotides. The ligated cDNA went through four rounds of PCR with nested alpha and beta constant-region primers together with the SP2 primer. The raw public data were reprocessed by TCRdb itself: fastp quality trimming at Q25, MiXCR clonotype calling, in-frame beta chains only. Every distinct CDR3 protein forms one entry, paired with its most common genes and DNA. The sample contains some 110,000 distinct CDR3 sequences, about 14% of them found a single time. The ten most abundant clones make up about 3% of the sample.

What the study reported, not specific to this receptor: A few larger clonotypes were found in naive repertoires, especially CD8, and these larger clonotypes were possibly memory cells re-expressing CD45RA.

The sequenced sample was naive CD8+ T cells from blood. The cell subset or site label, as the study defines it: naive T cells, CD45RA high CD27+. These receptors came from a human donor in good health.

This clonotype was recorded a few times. CDR3 amino acids: CSVEGDQGYIQYF. The DNA of the CDR3 is TGCAGCGTTGAAGGGGACCAGGGGTACATTCAGTACTTC. The gene calls are TRBV29-1 and TRBJ2-4, with D perhaps TRBD1 (6 bases). The CDR3 is made up of 13 amino acids. Germline values: CDR1 SQVTM, CDR2 ANQGSEA. The V gene lost 1 base and the J gene lost 8 bases, with 12 bases spanning the gap.

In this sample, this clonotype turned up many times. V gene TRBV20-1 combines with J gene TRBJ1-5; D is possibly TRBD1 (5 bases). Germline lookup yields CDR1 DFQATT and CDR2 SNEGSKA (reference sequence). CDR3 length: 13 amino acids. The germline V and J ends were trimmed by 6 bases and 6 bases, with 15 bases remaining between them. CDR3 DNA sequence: TGCAGTGCCAAACGGGGAGGGGCTCAGCCCCAGCATTTT. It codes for CSAKRGGAQPQHF.

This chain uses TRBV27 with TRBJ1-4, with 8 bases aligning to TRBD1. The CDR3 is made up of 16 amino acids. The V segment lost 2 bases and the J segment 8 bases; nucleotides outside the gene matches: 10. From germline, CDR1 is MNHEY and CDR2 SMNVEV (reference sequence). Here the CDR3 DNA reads TGTGCCAGCAGTTTAATTTTCGGACAGGGACGAGAAAAACTGTTTTTT. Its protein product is CASSLIFGQGREKLFF.

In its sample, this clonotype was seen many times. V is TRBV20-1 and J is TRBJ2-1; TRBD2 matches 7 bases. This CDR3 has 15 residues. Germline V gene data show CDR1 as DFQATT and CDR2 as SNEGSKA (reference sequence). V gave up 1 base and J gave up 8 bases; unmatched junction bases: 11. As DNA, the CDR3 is TGCAGTGCTAGAGGCTGGGGCAGCGGGATCGATGAGCAGTTCTTC. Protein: CSARGWGSGIDEQFF.

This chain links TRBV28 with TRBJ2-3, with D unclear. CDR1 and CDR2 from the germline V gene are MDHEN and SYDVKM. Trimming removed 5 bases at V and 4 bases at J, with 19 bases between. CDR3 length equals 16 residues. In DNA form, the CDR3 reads TGTGCCAGCAGTATTCCCGTAAATCCTGGCGCAGATACGCAGTATTTT. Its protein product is CASSIPVNPGADTQYF.

CDR3 loop: CSATSGGRPVEQFF. As DNA, the CDR3 is TGCAGTGCTACTAGCGGGGGCCGACCAGTGGAGCAGTTCTTC. This chain connects TRBV20-1 to TRBJ2-1; 10 positions agree with TRBD2. CDR3 length: 14 amino acids. V shed 4 bases and J 10 bases; nucleotides not matched to a gene: 10. Looked up from germline, CDR1 is DFQATT and CDR2 is SNEGSKA (reference sequence).

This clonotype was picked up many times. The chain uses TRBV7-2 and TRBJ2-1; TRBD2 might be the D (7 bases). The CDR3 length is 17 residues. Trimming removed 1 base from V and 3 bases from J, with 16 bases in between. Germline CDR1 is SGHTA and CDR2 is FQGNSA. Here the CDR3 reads CASSLVSGGADYNEQFF. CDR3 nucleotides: TGTGCCAGCAGCTTAGTTTCGGGGGGCGCTGACTACAATGAGCAGTTCTTC.